This T cell receptor beta chain was documented in a study of graft-versus-host responses after intestinal transplantation. The protocol was immunoSEQ multiplex PCR, while the TCRdb copy is restricted to in-frame clones and leaves out a portion. This repertoire shows around 20,000 clones, 30% to 40% found once; its top ten account for roughly 9.2%. Regarding the study as a whole: Some GvH clones were seen earlier in gut or blood, suggesting intestinal origin.

This clone was detected a few times. The CDR3 is 13 residues long. Germline-derived CDR1 and CDR2 are SGHNT and YENEEA. V was clipped by 5 bases and J by 7 bases, with 12 bases between them. Irradiated, violet-dye-labeled stimulators (roughly 200,000) were plated alongside roughly 200,000 CFSE-labeled responders. The sequenced sample was alloreactive CD8+ T cells from a mixed lymphocyte reaction culture, obtained before intestinal transplant. Subset in this sample: CFSE-low proliferating T cells sorted from roughly 6-day pre-transplant mixed lymphocyte reaction (GvH or HvG direction). The clonotype originates from a human patient who received an intestinal transplant. The gene calls are TRBV11-3 and TRBJ2-1; D possibly matches TRBD1 or TRBD2 (7 bases each). Here the CDR3 DNA reads TGTGCCAGCAGCCCCAGGGGGGGGAATGAGCAGTTCTTC. The encoded protein is CASSPRGGNEQFF.